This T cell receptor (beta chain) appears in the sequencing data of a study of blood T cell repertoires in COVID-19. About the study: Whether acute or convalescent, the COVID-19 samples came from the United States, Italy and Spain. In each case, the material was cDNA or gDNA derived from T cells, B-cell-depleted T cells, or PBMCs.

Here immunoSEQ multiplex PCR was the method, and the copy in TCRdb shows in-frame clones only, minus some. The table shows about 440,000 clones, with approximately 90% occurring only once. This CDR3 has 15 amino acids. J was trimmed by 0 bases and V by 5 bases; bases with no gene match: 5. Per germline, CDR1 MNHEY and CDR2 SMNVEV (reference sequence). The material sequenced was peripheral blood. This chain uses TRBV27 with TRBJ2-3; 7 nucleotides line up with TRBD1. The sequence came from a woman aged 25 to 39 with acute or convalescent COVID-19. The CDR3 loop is CASSPRTGSTDTQYF. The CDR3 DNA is TGTGCCAGCAGTCCACGGACAGGAAGCACAGATACGCAGTATTTT.